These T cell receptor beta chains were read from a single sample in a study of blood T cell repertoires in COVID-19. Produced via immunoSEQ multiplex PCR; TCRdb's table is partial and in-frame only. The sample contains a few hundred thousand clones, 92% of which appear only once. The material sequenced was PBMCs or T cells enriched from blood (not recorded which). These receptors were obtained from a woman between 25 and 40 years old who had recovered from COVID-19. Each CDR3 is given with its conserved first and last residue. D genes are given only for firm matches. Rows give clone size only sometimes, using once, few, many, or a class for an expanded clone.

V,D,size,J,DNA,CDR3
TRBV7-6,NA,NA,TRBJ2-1,TGTGCCAGCAGCTTAGCCGGGGTTGACAATGAGCAGTTCTTC,CASSLAGVDNEQFF
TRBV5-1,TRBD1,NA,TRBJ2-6,TGCGCCAGCAGCCCTGGTTTGGGACAGGGGGCCGCTGGGGCCAACGTCCTGACTTTC,CASSPGLGQGAAGANVLTF
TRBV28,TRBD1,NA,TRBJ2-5,TGTGCCAGCAGCTTAACACAGGGGGCCGGAGGAGAGACCCAGTACTTC,CASSLTQGAGGETQYF
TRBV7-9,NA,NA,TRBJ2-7,TGTGCCAGCAGCTTAGCGCTTGCCGACTCATACCCCGGGGAGCAGTACTTC,CASSLALADSYPGEQYF
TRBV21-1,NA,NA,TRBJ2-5,TGTGCCAGCAGCAGGACTAGTTGGGCACAAGAGACCCAGTACTTC,CASSRTSWAQETQYF
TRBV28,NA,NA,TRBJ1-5,TGTGCCAGCAGTTTGATACAGGACAAGGGCTTTAATCAGCCCCAGCATTTT,CASSLIQDKGFNQPQHF
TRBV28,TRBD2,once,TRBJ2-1,TGTGCCAGCCGTTCGCCTAGCGGGACCGATGAGCAGTTCTTC,CASRSPSGTDEQFF
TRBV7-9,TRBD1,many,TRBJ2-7,TGTGCCAGCAGCGGAACAGGGGGCGGCGAGCAGTACTTC,CASSGTGGGEQYF
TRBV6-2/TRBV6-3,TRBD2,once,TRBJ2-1,TGTGCCAGCAGTGGACTAGCGGGCTACAATGAGCAGTTCTTC,CASSGLAGYNEQFF
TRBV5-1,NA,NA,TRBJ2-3,TGCGCCAGCAGCTTGCGCGGCGGGAGCACAGATACGCAGTATTTT,CASSLRGGSTDTQYF
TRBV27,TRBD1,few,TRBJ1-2,TGTGCCAGCAGACAGGGGTATCCCTATCCCCTCTATGGCTACACCTTC,CASRQGYPYPLYGYTF
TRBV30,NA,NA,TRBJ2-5,TGTGCCTGGAGTGTTCGAGAATATTTCGGGGCCCAGTACTTC,CAWSVREYFGAQYF
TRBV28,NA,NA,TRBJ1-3,TGTGCCAGCAGTTTATACGGGGGGGGACAAACTTTCTTCTCTGGAAACACCATATATTTT,CASSLYGGGQTFFSGNTIYF
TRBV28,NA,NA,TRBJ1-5,TGTGCCAGCAGCCCGCACCAACTAAGCAATCAGCCCCAGCATTTT,CASSPHQLSNQPQHF
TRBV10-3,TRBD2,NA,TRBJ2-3,TGTGCCATCAGTGAGTCGCTGGGACTAGCGGGTCGTAGCACAGATACGCAGTATTTT,CAISESLGLAGRSTDTQYF
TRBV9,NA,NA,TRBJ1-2,TGTGCCAGCAGCGTAGGGGGAGGGACATATGGCTACACCTTC,CASSVGGGTYGYTF
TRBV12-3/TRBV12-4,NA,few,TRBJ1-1,TGTGCCAGCAGCCAGGACAGATACACTGAAGCTTTCTTT,CASSQDRYTEAFF
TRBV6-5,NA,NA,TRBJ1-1,TGTGCCAGCAGTATACAGGCCACAGGGTCTGAAGCTTTCTTT,CASSIQATGSEAFF
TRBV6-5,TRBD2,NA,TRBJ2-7,TGTGCCAGCAGTCCCGAAGCGGGGCCGGGGGACGAGCAGTACTTC,CASSPEAGPGDEQYF
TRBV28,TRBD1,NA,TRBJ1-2,TGTGCCAGCAGTCGACAGGGGCTGGGTGGCTACACCTTC,CASSRQGLGGYTF
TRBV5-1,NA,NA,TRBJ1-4,TGCGCCAGCAGCTTGGACCCGGGAGCAACTAATGAAAAACTGTTTTTT,CASSLDPGATNEKLFF
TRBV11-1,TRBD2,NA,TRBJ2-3,TGTGCCAGCAGAGGACTAGCGGTCACAGATACGCAGTATTTT,CASRGLAVTDTQYF
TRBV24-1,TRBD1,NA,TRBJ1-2,TGTGCCACCAGTGAACCCACACAAACAGGGGGCGACTATGGCTACACCTTC,CATSEPTQTGGDYGYTF
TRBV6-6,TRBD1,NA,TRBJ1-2,TGTGCCAGCAGTTACGACCTGAGCACAGGGGGCTATGGCTACACCTTC,CASSYDLSTGGYGYTF
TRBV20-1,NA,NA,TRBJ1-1,TGCAGTGCACCTGGACAGCAAGCTTTCTTT,CSAPGQQAFF
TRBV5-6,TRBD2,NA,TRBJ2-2,TGTGCCAGCAGCTGGGGGACTAGCGGGAGAGGAACCGGGGAGCTGTTTTTT,CASSWGTSGRGTGELFF
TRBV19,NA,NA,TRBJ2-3,TGTGCCAGTAGGGCCACAACAGATACGCAGTATTTT,CASRATTDTQYF
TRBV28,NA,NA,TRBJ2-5,TGTGCCAGCAGTTTTAGGGGGCAGGGGGGAGAGACCCAGTACTTC,CASSFRGQGGETQYF
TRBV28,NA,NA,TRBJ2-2,TGTGCCAGCAGCCCTGCCAGGTCGAACACCGGGGAGCTGTTTTTT,CASSPARSNTGELFF
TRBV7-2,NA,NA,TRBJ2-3,TGTGCCAGCAGCTTAGCGCAGGGGAAGGGGCCAGATACGCAGTATTTT,CASSLAQGKGPDTQYF
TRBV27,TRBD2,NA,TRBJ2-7,TGTGCCAGCAGTTTATTAGTAGCGGGAGGTGACGAGCAGTACTTC,CASSLLVAGGDEQYF
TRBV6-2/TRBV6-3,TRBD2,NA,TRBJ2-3,TGTGCCAGCAGCCTCGGACTAGCGGAGAGCACAGATACGCAGTATTTT,CASSLGLAESTDTQYF
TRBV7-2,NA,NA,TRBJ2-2,TGTGCCAGCAGCTCAAGACTCGGGGAGCTGTTTTTT,CASSSRLGELFF
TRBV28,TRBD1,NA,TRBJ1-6,TGTGCCAGCAGTCCATACAGGGGGGGCTCACCCCTCCACTTT,CASSPYRGGSPLHF
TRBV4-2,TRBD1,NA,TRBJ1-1,TGTGCCAGCAGCCATACCCAGACAGGGGCGAACACTGAAGCTTTCTTT,CASSHTQTGANTEAFF
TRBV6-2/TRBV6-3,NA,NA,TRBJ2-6,TGTGCCAGCAGTTCTGCAGGCTCTGGGGCCAACGTCCTGACTTTC,CASSSAGSGANVLTF
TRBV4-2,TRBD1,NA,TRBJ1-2,TGTGCCAGCAGCCAAGGAAGGCCAGGGGGCCTCTATGGCTACACCTTC,CASSQGRPGGLYGYTF
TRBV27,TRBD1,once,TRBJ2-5,TGTGCCAGCAGTAAAAGACAGGGAGAGACCCAGTACTTC,CASSKRQGETQYF
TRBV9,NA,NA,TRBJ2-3,TGTGCCAGCAGCGTAGGCTGGCGCACAGATACGCAGTATTTT,CASSVGWRTDTQYF
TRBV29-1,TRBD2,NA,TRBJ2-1,TGCAGCGTCGCCCAAAGTCCCGGGAGGGCCCGATACAATGAGCAGTTCTTC,CSVAQSPGRARYNEQFF